This T cell receptor (beta chain) was captured by sequencing in a study of molecular identifiers for immune sequencing clone quantification. Study in general: Split five ways in replicates, RNA from around 18,000 or 91,000 naive CD8 cells had four portions sequenced.

The CDR3 contains 13 residues. V lost 2 bases, J lost 4 bases, and 9 bases lay in between. CDR1 is MNHNY and CDR2 is SVGAGI in the germline V gene (reference sequence). Only a few counts were recorded for this clonotype. Libraries of bulk TCR were made by previously described methods (with listed TCR primers). TCRdb recomputed calls from the PCR reads with MiXCR, one row per CDR3 protein. The profile shows approximately 680,000 distinct CDR3 sequences, about 25% of them singletons. This receptor was identified in a human donor in good health. Some libraries in this study had Jurkat cell RNA spiked in. This chain links TRBV6-6 with TRBJ2-7; D is possibly TRBD2 (6 bases). Sequencing was performed on naive CD8+ T cells from blood, with Jurkat cell RNA spiked in. The subset was: FACS-sorted CD8+CD4-CCR7+CD45RA+ naive T cells. CDR3 nucleotide sequence: TGTGCCAGCAGTTACCCCGGGACTTACGAGCAGTACTTC. It specifies CASSYPGTYEQYF.